These 27 T cell receptor beta chains were sequenced from one sample in a study of cytomegalovirus exposure and HLA in healthy donors. Amplification used 60 Vbeta primers and 13 Jbeta primers. The method was immunoSEQ multiplex PCR; TCRdb's version includes in-frame clones alone and lacks a portion of them. The table records under 250,000 clones, about 72% of them present only once. Sequences were obtained from PBMCs. The source of these receptors is a male donor in good health and CMV-seronegative.

This clone appeared a few times. This rearrangement joins TRBV29-1 to TRBJ2-5, with 9 bases identical to TRBD2. After removal of 6 bases from V and 5 bases from J, the junction contained 7 bases not matched to a gene. The germline CDR1 and CDR2 sequences are SQVTM and ANQGSEA. CDR3 length equals 13 residues. The CDR3 here is CSVHRGTSETQYF. The DNA for the CDR3 is TGCAGCGTGCACCGAGGGACTAGCGAGACCCAGTACTTC.

About this clone itself: The junction differs from germline at one of its ends, possibly a read error. The chain links TRBV7-9 to TRBJ1-5, with 10 bases aligning to TRBD1. The length of the CDR3 is 15 residues. Germline CDR1 reads SEHNR; CDR2 reads FQNEAQ (reference sequence). The CDR3 sequence is CSSSPGTGANQPQHF. The CDR3 region has the DNA TGTTCCAGCAGTCCCGGGACAGGGGCTAATCAGCCCCAGCATTTT.

The chain joins TRBV6-5 to TRBJ2-7, with TRBD1 matching over 7 bases. The germline V gene encodes CDR1 MNHEY and CDR2 SVGAGI. The CDR3 spans 16 residues. With 1 base clipped from V and 3 bases from J, the junction kept 9 bases outside the gene matches. The CDR3 spells CASSYYPGQLIYEQYF. Written as DNA, the CDR3 is TGTGCCAGCAGTTACTATCCGGGACAGTTGATCTACGAGCAGTACTTC.

This clone is a singleton in its sample. The rearrangement uses TRBV2 and TRBJ2-7; 10 nucleotides agree with TRBD2. CDR1 and CDR2 from the germline V gene are SNHLY and FYNNEI. Trimming cost V 8 bases and J 5 bases; bases outside gene matches: 9. The CDR3 covers 14 residues. The CDR3 nucleotides read TGTGCCAGCCGCCCTGGGCTAGCGGGAGACGAGCAGTACTTC. Its protein is CASRPGLAGDEQYF.

The chain employs TRBV5-6 and TRBJ2-7; 11 bases fit TRBD2. The CDR3 is 15 residues long. Germline V lookup: CDR1 SGHDT, CDR2 YYEEEE. V gave up 0 bases and J gave up 3 bases; unmatched junction bases: 2. CDR3: CASSLVGTSGYEQYF. Here the CDR3 DNA reads TGTGCCAGCAGCTTGGTTGGGACTAGCGGCTACGAGCAGTACTTC.

This clone has more than one count but fewer than ten. This sequence joins TRBV29-1 and TRBJ2-2; 7 positions agree with TRBD1. V trimming: 5 bases; J trimming: 5 bases; junction bases outside the gene matches: 8. Germline V gene sequence: CDR1 SQVTM, CDR2 ANQGSEA. The CDR3 length is 14 residues. CDR3 sequence reads: CSVNPGTATGELFF. CDR3 nucleotide sequence: TGCAGCGTTAACCCCGGGACAGCTACCGGGGAGCTGTTTTTT.

This clone is a singleton in its sample. V is TRBV19 and J is TRBJ2-2; 8 positions agree with TRBD1. This CDR3 spans 13 amino acids. Germline V gene sequence: CDR1 LNHDA, CDR2 SQIVND (reference sequence). V trimming: 7 bases; J trimming: 4 bases; junction bases outside the gene matches: 2. The CDR3, as DNA: TGTGCCAGTATTGACAGGGGCACCGGGGAGCTGTTTTTT. Translation: CASIDRGTGELFF.

A single count supports this clone. CDR3 nucleotides: TGTGCCAGCAGCTCCGGGGGGGGGAACCTCTACACCTTC. Amino acid sequence: CASSSGGGNLYTF. The chain combines TRBV7-9 with TRBJ1-2; D is perhaps TRBD1 (5 bases). The CDR3 consists of 13 residues. The germline CDR1 and CDR2 sequences are SEHNR and FQNEAQ (reference sequence). Between the trimmed V and J ends, which lost 4 bases and 10 bases, there was a span of 16 bases.

Turning to this clone: One junction end disagrees with the germline gene, perhaps due to a read error. The gene calls are TRBV5-1 and TRBJ1-1, with D perhaps TRBD1 (5 bases). From germline, CDR1 is SGHRS and CDR2 YFSETQ. The CDR3 is 13 amino acids. CDR3 region: CAGSSTVNTEAFF. The CDR3 DNA is TGCGCCGGCAGCTCGACAGTGAACACTGAAGCTTTCTTT.

This clone was counted between two and nine times. Other DNA sequences within the sample encode an identical CDR3. This rearrangement joins TRBV9 to TRBJ2-5, with TRBD1 identical over 8 bases. CDR1 and CDR2 from the germline V gene are SGDLS and YYNGEE. The CDR3 runs to 15 residues. V lost 2 bases and J lost 4; bases outside the gene matches: 7. CDR3 DNA: TGTGCCAGCAGCGTCCAGGGGGCGTCCGGAGAGACCCAGTACTTC. Translation gives CASSVQGASGETQYF.

V usage is TRBV6-4 and J usage is TRBJ2-5, with a weak D call TRBD2 (5 bases). CDR1 and CDR2 from the germline V gene are MRHNA and SNTAGT. CDR3 length: 13 amino acids. V lost 4 bases, J lost 3 bases, and 9 bases lay in between. The chain's CDR3 is CASSAGMEETQYF. The CDR3 coding sequence is TGTGCCAGCAGTGCGGGAATGGAAGAGACCCAGTACTTC.

The gene calls are TRBV11-2 and TRBJ2-7; 11 positions match TRBD1. J gave up 5 bases and V 2 bases, and 5 bases lay outside the gene matches. Looked up from germline, CDR1 is SGHAT and CDR2 is FQNNGV. The CDR3 length is 15 residues. CDR3 in DNA: TGTGCCAGCAGCTTATTTCGGACAGGGGGCAACGAGCAGTACTTC. It translates to CASSLFRTGGNEQYF.

The rearrangement links TRBV28 to TRBJ2-1; D is possibly TRBD2 (6 bases). Germline CDR1 is MDHEN and CDR2 is SYDVKM. With 2 bases removed from V and 1 base from J, the gap between germline ends came to 9 bases. The CDR3 is made up of 15 amino acids. CDR3 sequence reads: CASSLGGKSYNEQFF. In DNA, the CDR3 is TGTGCCAGCAGTTTAGGAGGGAAGTCCTACAATGAGCAGTTCTTC.

This clone was counted once. The rearrangement uses TRBV19 and TRBJ1-5; no reliable D call. Germline V gene lookup returns CDR1 LNHDA and CDR2 SQIVND (reference sequence). CDR3 length: 13 residues. V lost 6 bases to trimming and J lost 3 bases, with 9 bases between them. The CDR3 region has the DNA TGTGCCAGTAGCCGGCAGGACAATCAGCCCCAGCATTTT. Translated, it gives CASSRQDNQPQHF.

This rearrangement joins TRBV30 to TRBJ2-7; TRBD1 aligns across 8 bases. Trimming at V came to 2 bases and at J to 2 bases, leaving 5 bases not matched to a gene. Germline loops: CDR1 GTSNPN, CDR2 SVGIG (reference sequence). The CDR3 runs 14 residues. In DNA form, the CDR3 reads TGTGCCTGGAGTACCGGGACAGGCACCTACGAGCAGTACTTC. Amino acid sequence: CAWSTGTGTYEQYF.

The chain has TRBV13 and TRBJ2-3; 8 bases agree with TRBD1. The germline V gene has CDR1 PRHDT and CDR2 FYEKMQ (reference sequence). V lost 4 bases, J lost 15 bases, and 12 bases stayed unmatched. The CDR3 is made up of 13 amino acids. CDR3 DNA: TGTGCCAGCAGCTCACCCACCGGGACAGGCGCTTATTTT. Protein sequence: CASSSPTGTGAYF.

V usage is TRBV10-2 and J usage is TRBJ2-7; 11 positions agree with TRBD2. CDR1 and CDR2 (germline): WSHSY, SAAADI. CDR3 length: 15 residues. The CDR3 DNA reads as TGCGTCTCCAAAGGGGGACTAGCGGCAGTCTACGAGCAGTACTTC. Protein sequence: CVSKGGLAAVYEQYF.

The chain links TRBV19 to TRBJ1-5; 7 bases match TRBD1. CDR1 is LNHDA and CDR2 is SQIVND in the germline V gene (reference sequence). After removal of 7 bases from V and 4 bases from J, the junction contained 10 bases not matched to a gene. The CDR3 has 15 amino acids. The CDR3 is CASTQLDRLNQPQHF. Written as DNA, the CDR3 is TGTGCCAGTACCCAACTGGACAGGCTGAATCAGCCCCAGCATTTT.

This chain uses TRBV4-1 with TRBJ1-2, with TRBD1 as a possible D gene (6 bases). The CDR3 spans 15 residues. Between the trimmed V and J ends, which lost 4 bases and 0 bases, there was a span of 12 bases. Germline CDR1 MGHRA, CDR2 YSYEKL. CDR3 loop: CASSRLTGANYGYTF. The CDR3 region has the DNA TGCGCCAGCAGCCGCCTGACAGGAGCTAACTATGGCTACACCTTC.

This clone was observed a single time. The chain carries TRBV5-1 and TRBJ2-5; TRBD2 agrees at 9 bases. V lost 4 bases to trimming and J lost 5 bases; unmatched junction nucleotides: 9. The length of the CDR3 is 15 residues. CDR1 is SGHRS, CDR2 YFSETQ, per germline. The CDR3 DNA is TGCGCCAGCAGCCGCGGGGGGGACAGACAGGAGACCCAGTACTTC. Its protein product is CASSRGGDRQETQYF.

CDR3 in amino acids: CASSVDQRSGTQYF. The CDR3 bases are TGTGCCAGCAGCGTAGACCAGCGAAGCGGTACGCAGTATTTT. V usage is TRBV9 and J usage is TRBJ2-3, with a tentative D call TRBD2 (5 bases). Trimming removed 0 bases at V and 8 bases at J, with 13 bases between. Per germline, CDR1 SGDLS and CDR2 YYNGEE. The CDR3 runs 14 residues.

This clone was detected once. J is TRBJ2-5 and V is TRBV5-8; unclear D gene. The CDR3 sequence is 12 residues long. Germline CDR1 reads SGHTS; CDR2 reads YDEGEE. The V end was cut by 1 base, the J end by 6 bases, with 7 bases between. In DNA, the CDR3 is TGTGCCAGCAGCTTGCCCAGGCAGACCCAGTACTTC. Protein: CASSLPRQTQYF.

CDR3 residues: CASSESRGLLNGYTF. The CDR3 coding sequence is TGTGCCAGCAGTGAATCCCGCGGACTGCTAAATGGCTACACCTTC. V and J are TRBV27 and TRBJ1-2; no clear D. Trimming removed 5 bases at V and 6 bases at J, with 19 bases between. In germline, CDR1 is MNHEY, CDR2 SMNVEV (reference sequence). The CDR3 extends over 15 amino acids.

The chain recombines TRBV28 with TRBJ2-7, with 10 bases matching TRBD2. Germline CDR1 MDHEN, CDR2 SYDVKM. CDR3 size: 16 residues. J was trimmed by 5 bases and V by 5 bases; bases with no gene match: 12. CDR3 bases: TGTGCCAGCAGTCTTGCCCCGGGACTAGCGCTCCACGAGCAGTACTTC. It codes for CASSLAPGLALHEQYF. The entire variable domain, with the rest obtained from reference TRBV28 and TRBJ2-7, is as follows: DVKVTQSSRYLVKRTGEKVFLECVQDMDHENMFWYRQDPGLGLRLIYFSYDVKMKEKGDIPEGYSVSREKKERFSLILESASTNQTSMYLCASSLAPGLALHEQYFGPGTRLTVT.

In its sample, this clone was seen a few times. The CDR3 DNA sequence: TGTGCCAGCAGCTCTATGGGGGAGAGGGGGTACGAGCAGTACTTC. It yields the protein CASSSMGERGYEQYF. This sequence joins TRBV7-9 and TRBJ2-7; D might be TRBD1 (6 bases). The CDR3 is 15 amino acids. Germline CDR1 SEHNR, CDR2 FQNEAQ (reference sequence). With 4 bases removed from V and 4 bases from J, the gap between germline ends came to 17 bases.

J is TRBJ1-1 and V is TRBV19; D is perhaps TRBD1 (5 bases). Germline assignment: CDR1 LNHDA and CDR2 SQIVND (reference sequence). V was pared by 9 bases and J by 4 bases, with 15 bases between. The CDR3 loop spans 13 amino acids. Written as DNA, the CDR3 is TGTGCCAGCGCCGACGGGGGAGGCACTGAAGCTTTCTTT. It yields the protein CASADGGGTEAFF.

V gene TRBV5-4 combines with J gene TRBJ2-7; D not certain. This CDR3 is built from 14 residues. Germline V gene data show CDR1 as SGHNT and CDR2 as YYREEE (reference sequence). V gave up 1 base and J gave up 2 bases, with 10 bases separating them. In DNA, the CDR3 is TGTGCCAGCAGCTTGCGTGAGCCACCCTACGAGCAGTACTTC. This codes for CASSLREPPYEQYF. Full variable domain (rest looked up from reference TRBV5-4 and TRBJ2-7): ETGVTQSPTHLIKTRGQQVTLRCSSQSGHNTVSWYQQALGQGPQFIFQYYREEENGRGNFPPRFSGLQFPNYSSELNVNALELDDSALYLCASSLREPPYEQYFGPGTRLTVT.